This T cell receptor (beta chain) was profiled in a study of T cells in localized non-small cell lung cancer. The study, taken as a whole, reports: Uninvolved adjacent lung had more T cell clonality than any other tissue, topping tumor.

For this clone: Its antigen is undetermined.

Looked up from germline, CDR1 is ENHRY and CDR2 is SYGVKD. This CDR3 has 14 amino acids. Losses at the gene ends were 6 bases for V and 5 bases for J; bases not matched to a gene: 5. The data were produced by immunoSEQ multiplex PCR, yet TCRdb's version contains in-frame clones alone and is incomplete. The table lists about 70,000 clones, roughly nine tenths of them singletons. The sequencing used peripheral blood, collected before any cancer treatment. The chain employs TRBV10-3 and TRBJ1-5; 9 bases line up with TRBD1. The clonotype originates from a male donor at least 60 years old with stage III squamous cell lung carcinoma. CDR3 region: CAISRTGADQPQHF. The CDR3 DNA follows: TGTGCCATCAGCCGGACAGGGGCGGATCAGCCCCAGCATTTT.